Listed below are T cell receptor beta chains from one sample, sequenced in a study of blood T cell repertoires in COVID-19. The method was immunoSEQ multiplex PCR; TCRdb's version includes in-frame clones alone and lacks a portion of them. This table has approximately 330,000 clones, around 85% appearing once. The sample was PBMCs or T cells enriched from blood (not recorded which). These receptors were collected from a woman in her forties with acute COVID-19. The CDR3 runs from the conserved cysteine through the conserved F or W. The D gene is left open where the match is weak. Size is stated for part of the rows, as once, few or many counts, or as a class when the clone is expanded.

few,NA,TRBV4-1,TRBJ2-2,CASSQEGGAGELFF,TGCGCCAGCAGCCAAGAAGGGGGAGCCGGGGAGCTGTTTTTT
many,NA,TRBV18,TRBJ1-5,CASSPSTPNQPQHF,TGTGCCAGCTCACCCTCTACCCCCAATCAGCCCCAGCATTTT
NA,NA,TRBV5-6,TRBJ2-4,CASTPSSRDFAKNIQYF,TGTGCCAGCACACCCAGTAGTAGGGACTTTGCCAAAAACATTCAGTACTTC
NA,TRBD1,TRBV11-3,TRBJ2-7,CASSPGTGLNEQYF,TGTGCCAGCAGCCCCGGGACAGGGTTAAACGAGCAGTACTTC
NA,TRBD2,TRBV28,TRBJ2-1,CASSSRTSGFYNEQFF,TGTGCCAGCAGTTCCCGGACTAGCGGATTCTACAATGAGCAGTTCTTC
few,NA,TRBV27,TRBJ1-6,CASGGGAALKWSPLHF,TGTGCCAGCGGGGGGGGAGCCGCGCTAAAATGGTCACCCCTCCACTTT
once,NA,TRBV14,TRBJ2-3,CASSQDQVSTDTQYF,TGTGCCAGCAGCCAAGATCAGGTTAGCACAGATACGCAGTATTTT
NA,NA,TRBV7-2,TRBJ1-1,CASSPDTEAFF,TGTGCCAGCAGCCCTGACACTGAAGCTTTCTTT
NA,TRBD2,TRBV27,TRBJ2-3,CASSFGGSSTDTQYF,TGTGCCAGCAGTTTCGGGGGGTCAAGCACAGATACGCAGTATTTT
NA,NA,TRBV5-6,TRBJ1-6,CASSLASNSPLHF,TGTGCCAGCAGCCTAGCCAGTAATTCACCCCTCCACTTT
NA,NA,TRBV19,TRBJ2-7,CASSLQASYEQYF,TGTGCCAGTAGTCTCCAGGCCAGCTACGAGCAGTACTTC
once,TRBD1,TRBV15,TRBJ1-5,CATSRGRQGAVQPQHF,TGTGCCACCAGCAGAGGAAGACAGGGGGCGGTTCAGCCCCAGCATTTT
NA,NA,TRBV11-1,TRBJ2-5,CASSLEGSQSETQYF,TGTGCCAGCAGCTTAGAGGGGTCGCAGTCCGAGACCCAGTACTTC
NA,TRBD2,TRBV27,TRBJ2-7,CASSFIAGGTPYEQYF,TGTGCCAGCAGTTTCATAGCGGGAGGGACCCCCTACGAGCAGTACTTC
NA,NA,TRBV4-1,TRBJ2-7,CASSQETGTRGAYPRNYEQYF,TGCGCCAGCAGCCAAGAAACAGGTACCAGGGGGGCTTACCCGAGGAACTACGAGCAGTACTTC
NA,NA,TRBV15,TRBJ1-2,CATSRDRGWGSYGYTF,TGTGCCACCAGCAGAGATCGGGGGTGGGGGAGCTATGGCTACACCTTC
NA,NA,TRBV27,TRBJ2-1,CASSLLSLRAGATYNEQFF,TGTGCCAGCAGTTTATTATCGTTGCGGGCAGGAGCAACCTACAATGAGCAGTTCTTC
NA,TRBD1,TRBV10-3,TRBJ1-2,CAISDTGTGTYGYTF,TGTGCCATCAGTGATACGGGGACAGGGACCTATGGCTACACCTTC
NA,TRBD1,TRBV3-1/TRBV3-2,TRBJ2-7,CASSQRVPTGGFYEQYF,TGTGCCAGCAGCCAGAGGGTTCCGACAGGGGGCTTTTACGAGCAGTACTTC
NA,TRBD1,TRBV6-5,TRBJ2-7,CASSRRTGGGEQYF,TGTGCCAGCAGCCGACGGACAGGGGGTGGCGAGCAGTACTTC
once,NA,TRBV4-3,TRBJ2-3,CASSQDGATRTDTQYF,TGCGCCAGCAGCCAAGATGGGGCTACTCGCACAGATACGCAGTATTTT
NA,TRBD2,TRBV10-3,TRBJ2-7,CAISGTSGKLNEQYF,TGTGCCATCAGTGGGACTAGCGGGAAATTAAACGAGCAGTACTTC
many,NA,TRBV19,TRBJ1-6,CASRDHSSYNSPLHF,TGTGCCAGTAGAGACCACAGCTCCTATAATTCACCCCTCCACTTT
NA,NA,TRBV6-4,TRBJ2-6,CASSAFSPALSGANVLTF,TGTGCCAGCAGCGCCTTTAGCCCGGCCCTCTCTGGGGCCAACGTCCTGACTTTC
NA,NA,TRBV5-6,TRBJ2-1,CASSLLTSGYNEQFF,TGTGCCAGCAGCTTGTTAACGAGTGGCTACAATGAGCAGTTCTTC
NA,NA,TRBV2,TRBJ2-7,CASSADNYEQYF,TGTGCCAGCAGTGCCGACAACTACGAGCAGTACTTC
NA,TRBD1,TRBV6-5,TRBJ1-5,CASKRQGLSNQPQHF,TGTGCCAGCAAAAGACAGGGTTTAAGCAATCAGCCCCAGCATTTT
NA,NA,TRBV2,TRBJ2-7,CASSDRRTTGEQYF,TGTGCCAGCAGTGATAGAAGGACTACTGGCGAGCAGTACTTC
NA,NA,TRBV6-5,TRBJ2-1,CASSYSRGTYNEQFF,TGTGCCAGCAGTTACTCGAGAGGGACCTACAATGAGCAGTTCTTC
NA,TRBD1,TRBV7-6,TRBJ2-2,CASSIRTGSTGELFF,TGTGCCAGCAGCATAAGGACAGGGTCCACCGGGGAGCTGTTTTTT
once,TRBD2,TRBV6-5,TRBJ2-7,CASSRGLAGDHEQYF,TGTGCCAGCAGTCGGGGACTAGCGGGAGACCACGAGCAGTACTTC
NA,NA,TRBV5-1,TRBJ1-2,CASSLGGQVYGYTF,TGCGCCAGCAGCTTGGGAGGGCAGGTTTATGGCTACACCTTC
NA,TRBD1,TRBV3-1/TRBV3-2,TRBJ1-1,CASSQETSGGRGTEAFF,TGTGCCAGCAGCCAAGAGACCTCAGGGGGCAGGGGCACTGAAGCTTTCTTT
NA,TRBD2,TRBV13,TRBJ2-7,CASSLVAGGPTYEQYF,TGTGCCAGCAGCTTGGTAGCGGGGGGGCCGACGTACGAGCAGTACTTC
once,TRBD1,TRBV7-9,TRBJ1-2,CASSFLTGGKNYGYTF,TGTGCCAGCAGCTTCCTGACAGGGGGCAAGAACTATGGCTACACCTTC
NA,TRBD1,TRBV7-9,TRBJ1-6,CASSRTGTYNSPLHF,TGTGCCAGCAGCCGGACAGGGACTTATAATTCACCCCTCCACTTT
NA,NA,TRBV3-1/TRBV3-2,TRBJ2-5,CASSQDGRSVWHF,TGTGCCAGCAGCCAAGATGGGCGTAGCGTATGGCACTTC
NA,TRBD1,TRBV7-2,TRBJ1-5,CASSLGQGGQPQHF,TGTGCCAGCAGCTTAGGACAGGGAGGTCAGCCCCAGCATTTT
NA,NA,TRBV6-2/TRBV6-3,TRBJ1-4,CASSSLGAGVKLFF,TGTGCCAGCAGTTCCCTCGGGGCAGGGGTAAAACTGTTTTTT
once,NA,TRBV4-3,TRBJ2-7,CASSQDLGTPTYEQYF,TGCGCCAGCAGCCAAGATTTGGGGACACCTACGTACGAGCAGTACTTC
NA,TRBD2,TRBV5-4,TRBJ2-7,CASSLKARSGDEQYF,TGTGCCAGCAGCTTAAAAGCCAGAAGCGGGGACGAGCAGTACTTC
few,TRBD1,TRBV7-3,TRBJ1-2,CASSHRTGDYYGYTF,TGTGCCAGCAGCCACCGGACAGGGGATTACTATGGCTACACCTTC
NA,TRBD2,TRBV6-2/TRBV6-3,TRBJ2-5,CASSYSWAGERKTQYF,TGTGCCAGCAGTTACTCGTGGGCGGGGGAACGCAAGACCCAGTACTTC
NA,TRBD1,TRBV10-3,TRBJ2-7,CAISESGTGRYEQYF,TGTGCCATCAGTGAGTCAGGGACAGGTAGATACGAGCAGTACTTC
NA,TRBD2,TRBV7-8,TRBJ2-2,CASSLGRLAGGNTGELFF,TGTGCCAGCAGCTTAGGCCGTTTAGCGGGAGGCAACACCGGGGAGCTGTTTTTT
NA,NA,TRBV19,TRBJ1-2,CASDNRAPDYGYTF,TGTGCCAGTGATAACAGGGCTCCCGACTATGGCTACACCTTC